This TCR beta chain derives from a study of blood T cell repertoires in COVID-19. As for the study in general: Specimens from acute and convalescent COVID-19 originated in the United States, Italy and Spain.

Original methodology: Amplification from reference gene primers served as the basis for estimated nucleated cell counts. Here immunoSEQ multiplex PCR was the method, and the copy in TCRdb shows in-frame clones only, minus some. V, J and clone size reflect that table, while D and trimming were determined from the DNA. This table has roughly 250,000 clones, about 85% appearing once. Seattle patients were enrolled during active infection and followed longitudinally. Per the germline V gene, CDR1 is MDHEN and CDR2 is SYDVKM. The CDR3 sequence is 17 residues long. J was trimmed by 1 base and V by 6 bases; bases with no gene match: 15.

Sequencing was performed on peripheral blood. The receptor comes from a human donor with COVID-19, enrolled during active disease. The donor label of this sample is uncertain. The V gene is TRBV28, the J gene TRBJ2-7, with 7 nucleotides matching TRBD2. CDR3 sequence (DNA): TGTGCCAGCAGACGAGGGTCGGGGGGAACCACTTCCTACGAGCAGTACTTC. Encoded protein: CASRRGSGGTTSYEQYF.